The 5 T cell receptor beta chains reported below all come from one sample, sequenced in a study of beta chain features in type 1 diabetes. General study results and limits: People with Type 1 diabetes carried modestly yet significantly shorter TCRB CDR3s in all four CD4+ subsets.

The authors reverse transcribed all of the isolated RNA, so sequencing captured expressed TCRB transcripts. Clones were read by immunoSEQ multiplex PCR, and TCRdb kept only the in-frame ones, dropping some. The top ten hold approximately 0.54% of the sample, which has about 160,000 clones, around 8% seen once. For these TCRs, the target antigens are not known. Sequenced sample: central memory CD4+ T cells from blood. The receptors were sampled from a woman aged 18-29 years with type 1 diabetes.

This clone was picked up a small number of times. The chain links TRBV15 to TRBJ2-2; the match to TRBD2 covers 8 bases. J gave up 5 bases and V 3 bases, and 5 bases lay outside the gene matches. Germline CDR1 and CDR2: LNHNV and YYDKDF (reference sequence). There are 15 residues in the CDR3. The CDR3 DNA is TGTGCCACCAGCAGTCGGGAGGGGGGGACCGGGGAGCTGTTTTTT. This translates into CATSSREGGTGELFF.

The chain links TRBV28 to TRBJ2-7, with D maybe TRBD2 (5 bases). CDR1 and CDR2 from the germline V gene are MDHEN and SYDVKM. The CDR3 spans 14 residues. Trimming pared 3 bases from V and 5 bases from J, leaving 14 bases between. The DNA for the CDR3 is TGTGCCAGCAGTTTTGACATCAGGAGGCACGAGCAGTACTTC. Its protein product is CASSFDIRRHEQYF.

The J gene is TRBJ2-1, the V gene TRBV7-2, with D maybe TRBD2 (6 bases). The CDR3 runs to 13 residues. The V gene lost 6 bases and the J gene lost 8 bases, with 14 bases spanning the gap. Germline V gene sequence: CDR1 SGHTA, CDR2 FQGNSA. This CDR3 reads CASSKGSGYEQFF. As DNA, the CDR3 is TGTGCCAGCAGTAAGGGTAGCGGTTATGAGCAGTTCTTC.

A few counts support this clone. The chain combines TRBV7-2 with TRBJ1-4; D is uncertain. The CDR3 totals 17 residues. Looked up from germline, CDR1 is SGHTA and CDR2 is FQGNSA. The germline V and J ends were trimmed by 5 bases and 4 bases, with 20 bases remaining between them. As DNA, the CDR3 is TGTGCCAGCAGCCTCCGACCGGGTGGCGATCTTAATGAAAAACTGTTTTTT. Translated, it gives CASSLRPGGDLNEKLFF.

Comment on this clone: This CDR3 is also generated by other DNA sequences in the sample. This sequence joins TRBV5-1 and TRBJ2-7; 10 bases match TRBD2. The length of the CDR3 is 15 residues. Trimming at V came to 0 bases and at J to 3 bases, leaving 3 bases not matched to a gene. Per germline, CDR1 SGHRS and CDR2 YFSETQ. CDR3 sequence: CASSLAASGSYEQYF. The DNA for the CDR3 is TGCGCCAGCAGCTTGGCGGCTAGCGGGAGCTACGAGCAGTACTTC.